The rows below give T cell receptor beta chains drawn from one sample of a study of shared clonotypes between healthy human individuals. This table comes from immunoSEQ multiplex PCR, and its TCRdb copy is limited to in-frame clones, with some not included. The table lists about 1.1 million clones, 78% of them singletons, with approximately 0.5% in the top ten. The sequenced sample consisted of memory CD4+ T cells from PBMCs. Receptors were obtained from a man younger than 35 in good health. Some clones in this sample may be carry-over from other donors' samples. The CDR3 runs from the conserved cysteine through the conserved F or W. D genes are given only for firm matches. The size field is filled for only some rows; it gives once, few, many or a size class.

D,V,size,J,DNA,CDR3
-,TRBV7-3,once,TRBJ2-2,TGTGCCAGCAGCTTACTTCCGGGGGCCAACACCGGGGAGCTGTTTTTT,CASSLLPGANTGELFF
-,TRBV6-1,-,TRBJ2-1,TGTGCCAGCAGGAAGGGGGAGGCAGGGGGAAATGAGCAGTTCTTC,CASRKGEAGGNEQFF
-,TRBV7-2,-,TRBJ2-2,TGTGCCAGCACCTTGCCGGTACTCCTTACAACCGGGGAGCTGTTTTTT,CASTLPVLLTTGELFF
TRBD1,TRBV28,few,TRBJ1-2,TGTGCCAGCAGCCCAGGGGGACCGCCCGGCTACACCTTC,CASSPGGPPGYTF
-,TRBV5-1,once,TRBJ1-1,TGCGCCAGCAGCTTGGAGGGGAGAGGGATGAACACTGAAGCTTTCTTT,CASSLEGRGMNTEAFF
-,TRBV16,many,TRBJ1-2,TGTGCCAGCAGCCAATCGAAAGGGGTGTTTGGCTACACCTTC,CASSQSKGVFGYTF
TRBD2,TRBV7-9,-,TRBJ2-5,TGTGCCAGCAGCCGGACTAGCGGGAGGGCCGTACAAGAGACCCAGTACTTC,CASSRTSGRAVQETQYF
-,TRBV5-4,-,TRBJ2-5,TGTGCCAGCAGCTTGGCAGAGGAGACCCAGTACTTC,CASSLAEETQYF
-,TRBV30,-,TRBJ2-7,TGTGCCTGGAGTGTAAAGGGACGGTCCTACGAGCAGTACTTC,CAWSVKGRSYEQYF
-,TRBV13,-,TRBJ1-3,TGTGCCAGCAGATTCTCGGGGACACGGAGTATCGGCACCATATATTTT,CASRFSGTRSIGTIYF
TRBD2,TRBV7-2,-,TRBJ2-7,TGTGCCAGCAGCTTAACACTAGCGGTAAACTACGAGCAGTACTTC,CASSLTLAVNYEQYF
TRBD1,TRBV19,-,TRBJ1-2,TGTGCCAGTAGTATTTCCCCAGGGGGAAACTATGGCTACACCTTC,CASSISPGGNYGYTF
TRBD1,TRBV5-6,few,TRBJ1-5,TGTGCCAGCACTAGGGGACAGAAAGGCCAGCCCCAGCATTTT,CASTRGQKGQPQHF
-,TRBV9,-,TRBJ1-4,TGTGCCAGCAGCGTTGGTGATACTAATGAAAAACTGTTTTTT,CASSVGDTNEKLFF
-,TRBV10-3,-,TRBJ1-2,TGTGCCATCAGTGAAACGCTCTATGGCTACACCTTC,CAISETLYGYTF
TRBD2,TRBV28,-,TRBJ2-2,TGTGCCAGCAGTCCCAGCGGGAGAGGCACCGGGGAGCTGTTTTTT,CASSPSGRGTGELFF
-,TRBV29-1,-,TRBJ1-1,TGCAGCGTTGATATGGGGGGCGGCACTGAAGCTTTCTTT,CSVDMGGGTEAFF
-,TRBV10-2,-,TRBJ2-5,TGCGCCAGCACAGGAAGTAGAGAGACCCAGTACTTC,CASTGSRETQYF
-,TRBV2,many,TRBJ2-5,TGTGCCAGCAGTGGTGGCCAGGGGAGGCAAGAGACCCAGTACTTC,CASSGGQGRQETQYF
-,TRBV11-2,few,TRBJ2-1,TGTGCCAGCAGCTTAGAAAACTCGGCGGGTGAGCAGTTCTTC,CASSLENSAGEQFF
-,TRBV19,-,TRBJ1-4,TGTGCCAGTAATGGGGTCTTTGAAAAACTGTTTTTT,CASNGVFEKLFF
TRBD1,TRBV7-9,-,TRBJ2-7,TGTGCCAGCAGCGCCACAGGGGGTAGCTCCTACGAGCAGTACTTC,CASSATGGSSYEQYF
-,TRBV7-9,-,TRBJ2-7,TGTGCCAGCAGCTCCGGGACCTACGAGCAGTACTTC,CASSSGTYEQYF
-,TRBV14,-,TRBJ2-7,TGTGCCAGCAGCCGAACCACCTCCTACGAGCAGTACTTC,CASSRTTSYEQYF
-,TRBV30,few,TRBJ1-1,TGTGCCTGGGCCGATGGGGGATACACTGAAGCTTTCTTT,CAWADGGYTEAFF
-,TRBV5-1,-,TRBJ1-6,TGCGCCAGCAGCTCATCGGCATGGACCGGGGATTCACCCCTCCACTTT,CASSSSAWTGDSPLHF
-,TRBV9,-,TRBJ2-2,TGTGCCAGCAGCGTAGACCGGGGTCTGAACACCGGGGAGCTGTTTTTT,CASSVDRGLNTGELFF
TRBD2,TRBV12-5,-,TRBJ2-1,TGTGCTAGTGGTAGCGAAACTAGCGGGAGGGCCCTTTTGTTATCCTACAATGAGCAGTTCTTC,CASGSETSGRALLLSYNEQFF
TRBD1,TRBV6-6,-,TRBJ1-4,TGTGCCAGCAGAAGACAGGGGGTTTTAACTAATGAAAAACTGTTTTTT,CASRRQGVLTNEKLFF
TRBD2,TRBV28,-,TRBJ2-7,TGTGCCACCCGGCGGGGGGCCTACGAGCAGTACTTC,CATRRGAYEQYF
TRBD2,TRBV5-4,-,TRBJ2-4,TGTGCCAGCAGCCCACCTCGGACTAGCGGGAGGGCCGGAGCCAAAAACATTCAGTACTTC,CASSPPRTSGRAGAKNIQYF
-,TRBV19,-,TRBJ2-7,TGTGCCAGTAGTGGCTACGGCCCTCAGTACTTC,CASSGYGPQYF
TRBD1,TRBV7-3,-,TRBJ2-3,TGTGCCAGCAGCGTCAGACAGGGATCTAGGCAGTATTTT,CASSVRQGSRQYF
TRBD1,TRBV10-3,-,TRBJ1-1,TGTGCCGCCGGACAGGGGAGGGGAGGGACGCGAACTGAAGCTTTCTTT,CAAGQGRGGTRTEAFF
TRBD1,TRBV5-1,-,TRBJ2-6,TGCGCCAGCAGCCAGGGGACAGGGGGCGCCTCTGGGGCCAACGTCCTGACTTTC,CASSQGTGGASGANVLTF
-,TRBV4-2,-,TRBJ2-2,TGTGCCAGCAGCCAAGAGTCGTACGGGGACGGGGAGCTGTTTTTT,CASSQESYGDGELFF
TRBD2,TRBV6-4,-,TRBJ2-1,TGTGCCAGCAGTGGCGGGAGCGGCTCCAATGAGCAGTTCTTC,CASSGGSGSNEQFF
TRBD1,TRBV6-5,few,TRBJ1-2,TGTGCCAGCAGACGCGACAGGGGGGGCTACACCTTC,CASRRDRGGYTF
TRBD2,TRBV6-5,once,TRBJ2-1,TGTGCCAGCAGTCCCGGACTAGCGGGAGTCTCCGGGTTCTTC,CASSPGLAGVSGFF
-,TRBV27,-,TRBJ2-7,TGTGCCAGCAGTTTACAAGTAGCCTACGAGCAGTACTTC,CASSLQVAYEQYF
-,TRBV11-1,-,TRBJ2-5,TGTGCCAGCAGCTTAGTGAGGAGTGAGACCCAGTACTTC,CASSLVRSETQYF
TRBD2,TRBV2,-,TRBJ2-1,TGTGCCAGCAGTGAAATGGTTGGCGGGGGGCAGCAGTTCTTC,CASSEMVGGGQQFF
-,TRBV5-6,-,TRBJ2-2,TGTGCCAGCAGCCACGACCAGGGTACCGGGGAGCTGTTTTTT,CASSHDQGTGELFF
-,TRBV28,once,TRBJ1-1,TGTGCCAGCAGTTTAAGGGGATGGTGGACTGAAGCTTTCTTT,CASSLRGWWTEAFF
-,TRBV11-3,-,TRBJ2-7,TGTGCCAGCAGCTTCCCGGTTTGGCAGGGGAGATACGAGCAGTACTTC,CASSFPVWQGRYEQYF
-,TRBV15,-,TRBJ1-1,TGTGCCACCAGCAGCAACCGGGACATAAGAGCTTTCTTT,CATSSNRDIRAFF
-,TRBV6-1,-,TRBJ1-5,TGTGCCAGCAGTGAAAGTGGGGCAGGGGCCGCAGGGCCCCAGCATTTT,CASSESGAGAAGPQHF
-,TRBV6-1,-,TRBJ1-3,TGTGCCAGCAGGAGATGGGTCGGAAACACCATATATTTT,CASRRWVGNTIYF
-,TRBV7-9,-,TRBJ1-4,TGTGCCAGCAGCGTCATTCCAGGGAGAGCGACTAATGAAAAACTGTTTTTT,CASSVIPGRATNEKLFF
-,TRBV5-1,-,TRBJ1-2,TGCGCCAGCAGCCCCAACACAGGGCATCGGTATGGCTACACCTTC,CASSPNTGHRYGYTF
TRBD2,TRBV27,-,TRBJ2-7,TGTGCCTCCGGGACTAGCGGGGGACTCACCTACGAGCAGTACTTC,CASGTSGGLTYEQYF
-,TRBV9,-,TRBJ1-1,TGTGCCAGCAGCGTAGTTGACAGGACCTGGAACACTGAAGCTTTCTTT,CASSVVDRTWNTEAFF
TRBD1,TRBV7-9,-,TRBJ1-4,TGTGCCAGCACCCGAGGACTGGGACAGCAAAATGAAAAACTGTTTTTT,CASTRGLGQQNEKLFF
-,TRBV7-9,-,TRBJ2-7,TGTGCCAGCAGCTTAGATGGGTGGGCACAGAACCCCTACGAGCAGTACTTC,CASSLDGWAQNPYEQYF
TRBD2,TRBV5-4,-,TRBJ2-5,TGTGCCAGCAGCCGGGGACTAGCGGGGGAACAAGAGACCCAGTACTTC,CASSRGLAGEQETQYF
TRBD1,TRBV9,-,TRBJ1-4,TGTGCCAGCACCAGGGGGACTAATGAAAAACTGTTTTTT,CASTRGTNEKLFF
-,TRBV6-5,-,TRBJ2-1,TGTGCCAGCAGTTACTCGGCTAAAAGCTCCTACAATGAGCAGTTCTTC,CASSYSAKSSYNEQFF
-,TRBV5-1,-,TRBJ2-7,TGCGCCAGCAGCTCTACGGAGAGCTCCTACGAGCAGTACTTC,CASSSTESSYEQYF
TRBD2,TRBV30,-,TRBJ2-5,TGTGCCTGGAAAGGGCGGGAGGTCTCTAGTGAGCAGTACTTC,CAWKGREVSSEQYF